The sequence of this TCR beta chain was determined in a study of blood T cells in healthy people across ages. A J-beta primer mix and a sample-barcoded 5' primer were used in a second PCR of roughly 6 to 12 cycles. TCRdb recomputed calls from the 5' RACE reads with MiXCR, one row per CDR3 protein. The sample holds around 690,000 distinct CDR3 sequences; 45% to 65% are singletons and the top ten take more than 35%. What was sequenced was blood. This clonotype was sampled from a man in his sixties in good health.

The CDR3 nucleotides read TGTGCCATTAGGACTAGCGGGGGGCCGGCCTACGAGCAGTACTTC. Its protein product is CAIRTSGGPAYEQYF. V is TRBV10-3 and J is TRBJ2-7; TRBD2 agrees at 14 bases. J was trimmed by 2 bases and V by 9 bases; bases with no gene match: 6. Per germline, CDR1 ENHRY and CDR2 SYGVKD. This CDR3 contains 15 residues.